This TCR beta chain is from a study of Ad26.COV2.S vaccination and SARS-CoV-2 variants. Whole-study results and caveats: Recipients of vaccine and of placebo showed similar breadth of their non-spike TCR repertoires. Reportedly, after vaccination the spike-specific CD8+ and CD4+ T cell responses displayed substantial breadth. Possibly, TCR breadth and depth analyses underestimated total T cell responses.

Only in-frame clones appear in the TCRdb table, and some are missing; sequencing was by immunoSEQ multiplex PCR. The repertoire includes approximately 450,000 clones, 80% to 95% of them detected once, and roughly an eighth sits in the top ten. V was pared by 4 bases and J by 7 bases, with 6 bases of the junction left unmatched. The CDR3 consists of 15 residues. Germline V lookup: CDR1 SGHRS, CDR2 YFSETQ. Worth noting for this clone: As yet, its antigen is unknown.

Treatment of the sample: 15 to 20 received Ad26.COV2.S at low or high dose, single or two shots; 5 received placebo; per-sample allocation not given. Day 63 after the first injection of vaccine or placebo was the sampling time. The material sequenced was peripheral blood, taken in a trial of Ad26.COV2.S vaccine versus placebo. The TCR originated in a person between 18 and 60 years old who received the Ad26.COV2.S COVID-19 vaccine or a placebo. The gene calls are TRBV5-1 and TRBJ2-3, with TRBD2 matching 13 bases. The CDR3 sequence: CASSVGTSGANTQYF. For the CDR3, the DNA is TGCGCCAGCAGCGTGGGGACTAGCGGGGCCAATACGCAGTATTTT.